The 24 T cell receptor beta chains below were found in one sample sequenced in a study of radiotherapy plus CTLA-4 blockade in lung cancer listed by TCRdb under 2018. The library relied on the immunoSEQ multiplex PCR assay. This immuneACCESS table, as held by TCRdb, lists in-frame sequences with V and J called but not all clones. Of the missing ones, under half trace to an unresolved V gene in checked studies; the others have no known cause. The sample table shows roughly 78,000 clones, and roughly 75% are seen once. 7.1% of the sample is held by the ten biggest clonotypes. Here the sequenced sample was peripheral blood, taken from a patient treated with radiotherapy plus ipilimumab. These receptors were obtained from a human donor with non-small cell lung cancer who had a complete response to radiotherapy plus ipilimumab.

The rearrangement links TRBV6-1 to TRBJ1-2, with 8 nucleotides matching TRBD1. Germline trimming cut 4 bases from V and 1 base from J; bases unmatched to any gene: 8. The CDR3 covers 16 residues. CDR1 and CDR2 (germline): MNHNS, SASEGT. The CDR3 DNA is TGTGCCAGCAGTGTCGGACAAGGACAGGGTAACTATGGCTACACCTTC. This codes for CASSVGQGQGNYGYTF.

In nucleotides, the CDR3 is TGTGCCAGTAGTAGACAGGGGGCGAGCAATCAGCCCCAGCATTTT. Amino acid sequence: CASSRQGASNQPQHF. This chain links TRBV19 with TRBJ1-5, with 10 bases fitting TRBD1. This CDR3 region has 15 residues. The trim removed 4 bases at V and 1 base at J, leaving 1 base unmatched. Per germline, CDR1 LNHDA and CDR2 SQIVND (reference sequence).

This clone was seen only once. CDR3 DNA sequence: TGTGCCAGTACAAGAGGGAGAACCCTAGACGAGCAGTACGTC. Protein: CASTRGRTLDEQYV. The chain combines TRBV2 with TRBJ2-7; maybe TRBD2 (5 bases). The length of the CDR3 is 14 residues. V was cut by 9 bases and J by 5 bases, with 20 bases left in between. Germline V gene sequence: CDR1 SNHLY, CDR2 FYNNEI.

As regards this clone: A read error may produce the germline difference seen at one junction end. The chain uses TRBV11-2 and TRBJ2-5, with 14 nucleotides matching TRBD2. CDR3 length: 12 amino acids. Germline-derived CDR1 and CDR2 are SGHAT and FQNNGV. CDR3 in amino acids: CASSLATSGRDF. The DNA of the CDR3 is TGTGCCAGCAGCTTGGCGACTAGCGGGAGGGACTTC.

The chain uses TRBV4-1 and TRBJ1-5; perhaps TRBD1 as D (6 bases). Germline lookup yields CDR1 MGHRA and CDR2 YSYEKL. V was cut by 0 bases and J by 15 bases, with 24 bases left in between. The CDR3 is 16 amino acids. The CDR3 spells CASSQEWLGFQGFLHF. The CDR3 bases are TGCGCCAGCAGCCAAGAATGGCTAGGCTTCCAGGGGTTTTTGCATTTT.

The chain links TRBV5-1 to TRBJ2-3; D is ambiguous. Germline values: CDR1 SGHRS, CDR2 YFSETQ. V was pared by 4 bases and J by 2 bases, with 17 bases between. This CDR3 comprises 16 residues. The CDR3 DNA reads as TGCGCCAGCAGCGTCGACTTCCCTAACCCCACAGATACGCAGTATTTT. It specifies CASSVDFPNPTDTQYF.

The chain employs TRBV20-1 and TRBJ2-1; D may correspond to TRBD1 or TRBD2 (6 bases each). The CDR3 contains 11 residues. The germline gives CDR1 DFQATT, CDR2 SNEGSKA (reference sequence). Trimming took off 4 bases at V and 9 bases at J, with 10 bases between the two ends. The CDR3 sequence is CSAIGGPEQFF. As DNA, the CDR3 is TGCAGTGCTATAGGGGGGCCTGAGCAGTTCTTC.

The chain uses TRBV5-4 and TRBJ1-6, with D maybe TRBD1 (5 bases). V was cut by 7 bases and J by 7 bases, with 15 bases left in between. Germline CDR1 and CDR2: SGHNT and YYREEE (reference sequence). The CDR3 is 14 amino acids. CDR3 in amino acids: CASAIAGFNSPLHF. CDR3 bases: TGTGCCAGCGCAATAGCAGGGTTCAATTCACCCCTCCACTTT.

J is TRBJ1-3 and V is TRBV27; no firm D call. Germline CDR1 is MNHEY and CDR2 is SMNVEV (reference sequence). Trimming removed 3 bases from V and 0 bases from J, with 12 bases in between. This CDR3 is built from 16 residues. CDR3 in DNA: TGTGCCAGCAGTTTGAGCGGTTGGGGCTCTGGAAACACCATATATTTT. Residues: CASSLSGWGSGNTIYF.

The chain joins TRBV19 to TRBJ2-1; 11 bases map to TRBD1. J gave up 9 bases and V 5 bases, and 6 bases lay outside the gene matches. The CDR3 spans 14 residues. CDR1 is LNHDA and CDR2 is SQIVND in the germline V gene (reference sequence). CDR3 residues: CASSRGTGGREQFF. CDR3 in DNA: TGTGCCAGTAGTCGCGGGACAGGGGGTCGTGAGCAGTTCTTC.

This clone appeared a single time. The rearrangement links TRBV27 to TRBJ2-3, with D possibly TRBD1 on 5 matching bases. This CDR3 is built from 14 residues. CDR1 and CDR2 from the germline V gene are MNHEY and SMNVEV (reference sequence). V was pared by 0 bases and J by 6 bases, with 10 bases between. CDR3 region: CASSLSPGWDTQYF. Here the CDR3 DNA reads TGTGCCAGCAGTTTATCACCAGGGTGGGATACGCAGTATTTT.

The rearrangement joins TRBV9 to TRBJ2-6, with D unclear. Germline V gene data show CDR1 as SGDLS and CDR2 as YYNGEE. V was cut by 0 bases and J by 1 base, with 5 bases left in between. The CDR3 length is 15 residues. The CDR3 bases are TGTGCCAGCAGCGTAGAGTCATCTGGGGCCAACGTCCTGACTTTC. It codes for CASSVESSGANVLTF.

For this clone: Since no conserved phenylalanine or tryptophan closes the CDR3, a read error is the likely cause. The DNA is left out, because the CDR3 cannot be placed on it with certainty; the CDR3 is given as TCRdb lists it. The rearrangement uses TRBV6-1 and TRBJ2-4. The CDR3 is 12 residues long, ends included. CDR1 is MNHNS, CDR2 SASEGT, per germline. The CDR3 reads CASSENGVTLNI.

This clone came up once. This rearrangement joins TRBV7-9 to TRBJ2-1; possibly TRBD1 or TRBD2 for D (7 bases each). CDR3 length: 13 residues. Trimming left V 5 bases short and J 13 bases short, with 18 bases between. Germline V gene data show CDR1 as SEHNR and CDR2 as FQNEAQ (reference sequence). The CDR3 sequence is CASSRQGGVTQFF. CDR3 sequence (DNA): TGTGCCAGCAGCCGCCAGGGGGGGGTTACTCAGTTCTTC. Full variable domain (remainder filled in from reference TRBV7-9 and TRBJ2-1): DTGVSQNPRHKITKRGQNVTFRCDPISEHNRLYWYRQTLGQGPEFLTYFQNEAQLEKSRLLSDRFSAERPKGSFSTLEIQRTEQGDSAMYLCASSRQGGVTQFFGPGTRLTVL.

J is TRBJ2-1 and V is TRBV9; 13 bases map to TRBD2. The CDR3 sequence is 15 residues long. With 3 bases clipped from V and 7 bases from J, the junction kept 4 bases outside the gene matches. Germline V gives CDR1 SGDLS, CDR2 YYNGEE. CDR3 loop: CASSAGTSGMNEQFF. CDR3 sequence (DNA): TGTGCCAGCAGCGCTGGGACTAGCGGGATGAATGAGCAGTTCTTC.

The chain recombines TRBV11-2 with TRBJ2-1; 7 bases agree with TRBD1. The CDR3 loop spans 14 amino acids. J was trimmed by 8 bases and V by 5 bases; bases with no gene match: 9. Germline V gene sequence: CDR1 SGHAT, CDR2 FQNNGV. The CDR3 DNA sequence: TGTGCCAGCAGCCGTCGAGGGGGCGCGGATGAGCAGTTCTTC. It codes for CASSRRGGADEQFF.

J is TRBJ2-7 and V is TRBV5-1; possible D gene TRBD2, 5 bases. This CDR3 comprises 15 residues. The V gene lost 0 bases and the J gene lost 1 base, with 11 bases spanning the gap. Germline loops: CDR1 SGHRS, CDR2 YFSETQ. CDR3 sequence (DNA): TGCGCCAGCAGCTTGGCAGTCGGACTTTCCTACGAGCAGTACGTC. Its protein is CASSLAVGLSYEQYV.

CDR3 sequence (DNA): TGTGCCAGCACAGGACGGGCCTCTGGAAACACCATATATTTT. It is translated as CASTGRASGNTIYF. V is TRBV6-5 and J is TRBJ1-3; D is unresolved. This CDR3 comprises 14 residues. The V end lost 7 bases, the J end lost 0 bases, and 10 bases lay between the germline ends. Germline V CDR1 and CDR2: MNHEY, SVGAGI.

This chain joins TRBV11-2 and TRBJ2-2; D is unresolved. The V gene lost 2 bases and the J gene lost 0 bases, with 7 bases spanning the gap. CDR1 is SGHAT, CDR2 FQNNGV, per germline. The CDR3 is 15 amino acids. CDR3 sequence: CASSLRTANTGELFF. CDR3 bases: TGTGCCAGCAGCTTACGGACGGCGAACACCGGGGAGCTGTTTTTT.

In its sample, this clone was seen a few times. The chain recombines TRBV10-1 with TRBJ2-1, with D tentatively TRBD1 or TRBD2 (7 bases each). Trimming removed 3 bases from V and 3 bases from J, with 15 bases in between. The CDR3 sequence is 16 residues long. The germline CDR1 and CDR2 sequences are WNHNN and SYGVQD (reference sequence). CDR3 in DNA: TGCGCCAGCAGTGACAGGGGGGGATTATTCTACAATGAGCAGTTCTTC. Translated, it gives CASSDRGGLFYNEQFF.

This clone was detected a few times. The V call is TRBV10-3, the J call TRBJ2-7; 7 bases fit TRBD2. Looked up from germline, CDR1 is ENHRY and CDR2 is SYGVKD. The V gene end was trimmed by 0 bases and the J gene end by 1 base; junction bases not matched to a gene: 3. This CDR3 spans 15 amino acids. Written as DNA, the CDR3 is TGTGCCATCAGTGAGTCGGGGGAGGGTTCCTACGAGCAGTACTTC. Translation: CAISESGEGSYEQYF.

V is TRBV7-5 and J is TRBJ1-6; the DNA was not used to check the table's D call, TRBD1. TRBV7-5 is a documented pseudogene. The CDR3 loop spans 18 amino acids. CDR3 bases: TGTGCCAGAAGCTTAGGTACAGGGGCCCAAACTTATAATTCACCCCTCCACTTT. Its translation is CARSLGTGAQTYNSPLHF.

The chain is built from TRBV6-1 and TRBJ1-5; D not resolved. CDR3 length equals 16 residues. V was shortened by 4 bases and J by 7 bases, with 20 bases between the two germline ends. The germline V gene encodes CDR1 MNHNS and CDR2 SASEGT. The CDR3 region has the DNA TGTGCCAGCAGTGGCTCCCGGAGGGTTGGTAGCCAGCCCCAGCATTTT. Encoded protein: CASSGSRRVGSQPQHF.

This sequence joins TRBV7-9 and TRBJ1-6, with D possibly TRBD1 on 6 matching bases. V was cut by 5 bases and J by 5 bases, with 10 bases left in between. The germline V gene encodes CDR1 SEHNR and CDR2 FQNEAQ (reference sequence). CDR3 length: 14 residues. The CDR3: CASSPRDNNSPLHF. Here the CDR3 DNA reads TGTGCCAGCAGCCCCCGGGACAATAATTCACCCCTCCACTTT.